The present T cell receptor beta chain was sequenced within a study of cytomegalovirus exposure and HLA in healthy donors (dated by TCRdb to the late 2010s). In terms of the full investigation: In an earlier analysis of roughly 590 of the donors, 276 Gb of sequence data and 120 million or so unique TCR beta sequences from 180 million or so T cells were reported. An early release that covered about 600 HLA-typed donors contained approximately 300 gigabases of sequencing data and 80 million or so unique TCR sequences. Among the roughly 400 genotyped donors, approximately 82% belonged to the genetic ancestry cluster associated with self-reported Caucasian donors. The study aimed to test whether cataloging public T cell receptors could reveal signatures of past pathogen exposure. Using immunosequencing, the study profiled T cell repertoires from around 670 subjects and related those repertoires to cytomegalovirus serostatus. Along with the approximately 700-subject first cohort, a separate validation cohort of roughly 110 different subjects was used. The study combined high-throughput TCR immunosequencing, statistical association of individual TCRs with disease status, and machine learning to predict cytomegalovirus infection status. In a later analysis, previously published TCR beta repertoires from several hundred donors were re-analyzed and high-resolution HLA genotyping was added so that TCR occurrence patterns could be studied. The later analysis used no new phenotypic data to find candidate immune exposures, relying instead on TCR beta sequences and their occurrence across donors. An earlier analysis of approximately 500 of the donors applied high-throughput TCR beta sequencing to assess whether each TCR beta V gene segment acted as functional or pseudogenic. Donor age, sex, ethnicity and CMV serostatus were compiled together with the repertoire data. A later genetic analysis used genome-wide SNP genotypes for about three fifths of the roughly 700 donors, treating that subset as a discovery cohort. Every discovery cohort repertoire had been produced on one sequencing platform. HLA typing covered class I and class II loci at four-digit resolution. The number of typed donors differed by locus: roughly 629-640 for A, B, C, DRB1 and DQB1; 522 for DQA1; some 590 for DPA1; and about 450 for DPB1. Roughly 5 DR-DQ haplotypes were treated as single units for association and clustering because of strong linkage in the cohort. Across 300 to 500 genotyped donors of the cohort, an average of about 250,000 unique TCR beta nucleotide sequences per donor were sequenced, and roughly 20% of those sequences were non-productive. Study-wide findings and limitations: Sequencing depth was assumed to be roughly uniform across donors in the presence/absence analyses, though that assumption may not hold. A later analysis reported that several top co-occurrence clusters appeared linked to parvovirus B19, influenza, CMV and Epstein-Barr virus. According to a later analysis, TCR association rates differed among HLA loci, with DRB1 alleles showing the most associated TCRs and HLA-C alleles showing the fewest. Assigning TCR associations to individual alleles was difficult when HLA alleles, especially DR and DQ, strongly co-occurred. For the cohort, immune exposure information was limited to CMV serostatus. Because the 87-base-pair reads could not distinguish some IMGT-functional V segments, including TRBV6-2 and TRBV6-3, those segments were excluded. Cytomegalovirus status was reported to be diagnosed by the classifier with high specificity and sensitivity in both the original and validation cohorts. HLA typing was unavailable for some donors at each locus, so association tests used only the typed subset. In vitro tests confirmed that a few of the cytomegalovirus-associated TCR beta chains recognize cytomegalovirus antigens. In the study, about 150 TCR beta chains were listed as associated with cytomegalovirus. V-gene and J-gene trimming of TCR beta chains was associated with a missense DCLRE1C variant in a later genetic analysis, and the association was replicated in an independent cohort. A cluster of highly shared sequence variants was judged likely to represent a technical artifact of the sequencing pipeline. In this cohort, only TCR beta chains were sequenced, and detectable features were limited by the absence of alpha or paired-chain data. According to a later analysis, most CMV-associated TCR beta chains appeared to be HLA-restricted, and the HLA associations seemed to be driven largely by CMV exposure. It was suggested by the authors that the approach could potentially be generalized to other disease states and immunological phenotypes. According to a later genetic analysis, donors in an Asian-associated ancestry cluster had fewer N-insertions in productive TCRs than the approximately 700-donor mean. Linkage disequilibrium might explain the correlated functional status among segregating V segments, but an unknown experimental factor could not be ruled out. A further reported finding was that TCR beta sequences accurately predicted the HLA-A and HLA-B alleles for most subjects in the first cohort. In a later analysis, HLA-associated TCR beta chains showed more clonal expansion and lower generation probabilities than non-associated chains that were equally common. While some public TCRs were present in many individuals, most TCR sequences turned up only very rarely across donors. In an earlier analysis of several hundred of the donors, most TCR beta V segments were observed in productive rearrangements about 87% or about 30% of the time, broadly matching IMGT annotations. Because counts were too low, approximately 18 rarely observed V segments, including chromosome 9 orphons, were excluded from the earlier analysis of 500 to 700 of the donors. A later analysis associated approximately 17,000 TCR beta sequences with specific HLA alleles at a false discovery rate of 0.05.

Deletion took 3 bases off V and 0 bases off J, with a span of 21 bases between the germline ends. The CDR3 spans 19 residues, from the cysteine through the phenylalanine. The only DNA kept is the CDR3, 57 bases in frame from the first base. The germline V gene encodes CDR1 LNHDA and CDR2 SQIVND (reference sequence). The cohort comprised under 700 healthy bone marrow donors. Cohort members were all nominally healthy when sampled, although unrecorded immune exposures were likely present. The donor was CMV seropositive and was included in the group of 300 or so seropositive cohort members. A peripheral blood sample was collected from each donor, and TCR beta sequencing was performed on peripheral blood mononuclear cells. The Qiagen DNeasy Blood Extraction Kit was used to extract genomic DNA from the blood cell samples. The library relied on the immunoSEQ multiplex PCR assay. The multiplex PCR relied on a mix of 60 forward primers for TCR Vbeta segments and 13 reverse primers for TCR Jbeta segments. The CDR3 region of rearranged TCR beta genes was amplified from genomic DNA with a multiplex PCR assay. Amplified TCR beta libraries were sequenced as 87-base-pair reads on the Illumina HiSeq System. Regarding the original processing steps: A later analysis tallied roughly 78 million unique TCR beta chains across the 610 or so repertoires, and around 9.9 million of those chains were shared by two or more donors. Raw reads were error-corrected and collapsed into unique sequences with a nearest-neighbor algorithm that merged closely related sequences to remove PCR and sequencing errors. Alignment of CDR3 sequences to IMGT reference sequences was used to assign V, D and J gene segments. Each retained sequence needed at least a six-nucleotide match to both a V gene segment and a J gene segment. A rearrangement was called productive if the CDR3 had no stop codons and remained in frame with V and J, and every other rearrangement was called non-productive. CDR3 was defined according to IMGT convention as the region running from the second conserved V-encoded cysteine to the conserved J-encoded phenylalanine. Sequences without an unambiguous match to a single V gene segment were excluded from the earlier analysis of approximately 560 of the donors. In an earlier analysis of approximately 500 of the donors, a V segment was called functional when productive rearrangements were above 56.7%, and segregating when the standard deviation between donors exceeded 5%. A statistical classification framework was developed to diagnose cytomegalovirus status using the catalog of TCR beta chain sequences. V and J gene assignment, in a later analysis, came from comparing TCR nucleotide sequences with IMGT/GENE-DB human TR gene sequences. The TCRdist pipeline was used in a later analysis to assign CDR3 sequences and most-parsimonious VDJ recombination scenarios. A later analysis defined each TCR beta chain by its CDR3 amino acid sequence plus V-gene family, and excluded reads lacking a unique V-gene family. In a later analysis, 450 to 600 highly shared, low-generation-probability nucleotide sequences were removed to address suspected cross-contamination and a sequencing artifact. In a later analysis, a clonal expansion index for each public chain was calculated from normalized within-repertoire ranks of inferred template counts. In a later analysis, generation probabilities were computed with a VDJ recombination model fitted to out-of-frame rearrangements, and the resulting probabilities were checked against IGoR. In a later analysis, TCR-TCR, TCR-HLA and TCR-CMV co-occurrence was scored with hypergeometric tests, and a repertoire-size bias correction was applied to TCR pairs. False discovery rates were estimated in a later analysis by permuting HLA or CMV assignments 20 times. In a later analysis, co-occurring TCRs were grouped using DBSCAN, and TCRdist sequence similarity was added for clustering within HLA-allele-positive subsets. Repertoires with fewer than 30,000 or more than 120,000 public chains, plus five repertoires with anomalous nucleotide sharing, were excluded from co-occurrence clustering. Drawn from immuneACCESS, this table holds only the in-frame rearrangements with V and J called that TCRdb kept. Clones are partly lost; checked studies trace under half to an unresolved V gene and leave the rest unexplained. The DNA gave D and trimming, while V, J and clone size come from that table. The table for this sample lists some 100,000 clones; about four fifths of them were counted only once. The ten biggest clones cover under 4% of the sample.

Turning to this clone: No antigen is known for it. No base quality information exists; no much larger clone differs at one position.

Sequenced input: PBMCs. The chain is made from TRBV19 and TRBJ2-4, and perhaps TRBD1 as D gene, on 6 matching bases. This clonotype was obtained from a male donor in good health and CMV-seropositive. Here is the DNA: TGTGCCAGTAGTATCACCCAACCCCAGGGGTGGCTAGCCAAAAACATTCAGTACTTC. Translation gives CASSITQPQGWLAKNIQYF.